This TCR beta chain was captured in a study of T-cell memory formation after mild COVID-19. General study points: CD4/CD8 balance characterized clones contracting day 15 to 85, and CD4+ skew characterized later expanders.

This clonotype was counted a few times. Its cognate antigen is unknown. The V end lost 4 bases, the J end lost 3 bases, and 12 bases lay between the germline ends. This CDR3 contains 15 residues. Germline loops: CDR1 MNHEY, CDR2 SVGAGI. Via MiXCR, TCRdb re-called the 5' RACE reads, giving one row per CDR3 protein. The sample yields a few hundred thousand distinct CDR3 sequences, roughly a tenth seen once. Sequenced: PBMCs or a T cell subset sorted from them (not recorded which). This clonotype originated in a man younger than 35 who had mild COVID-19 (a few samples of this study predate the infection). Cell type and time point are not known. The rearrangement uses TRBV6-5 and TRBJ1-4; D may be TRBD1 (5 bases). CDR3 loop: CASSSGGISNEKLFF. The CDR3 nucleotides are TGTGCCAGCAGTTCCGGGGGAATCTCTAATGAAAAACTGTTTTTT.